The T cell receptor (beta chain) described here comes from a study of control samples from healthy donors and cancer patients (dated by TCRdb to 2018 to 2020). The protocol used for the library was the immunoSEQ multiplex PCR assay. The source is immuneACCESS, and TCRdb retained only in-frame sequences with V and J called. Part of the clones is not carried over; for the studies checked, unresolved V genes explain less than half of this, and the remainder is unexplained. Across this sample there are fewer than 80,000 clones, with 85% to 90% seen only once. Together, the top ten hold over 5% of the sample. Turning to this clone: No antigen is known for it. Base qualities are not at hand, and no much larger clone is one base apart.

Based on the germline V gene, the CDR1 and CDR2 sequences are KGHSH and LQKENI. V is cut by 3 bases and J by 2 bases, and the space between the germline ends is 10 bases. The CDR3 spans 14 residues, from the cysteine through the phenylalanine. Only the CDR3 DNA stays, 42 bases, in frame from base 1. Source material: PBMCs. The TCR sequence derives from a man in his fifties or sixties with colorectal cancer. This chain joins TRBV18 to TRBJ2-5; a tentative D match to TRBD2 spans 6 bases. The CDR3 reads as follows: CASSPRGAQETQYF. The nucleotide sequence is given as TGTGCCAGCTCACCCCGCGGGGCACAAGAGACCCAGTACTTC. Where the CDR3 stops, the reference TRBV18 and TRBJ2-5 genes take over; the full variable domain is NAGVMQNPRHLVRRRGQEARLRCSPMKGHSHVYWYRQLPEEGLKFMVYLQKENIIDESGMPKERFSAEFPKEGPSILRIQQVVRGDSAAYFCASSPRGAQETQYFGPGTRLLVL.